A selection of T cell receptor beta chains follows, all from one sample in a study of blood T cell repertoires in COVID-19. This table comes from immunoSEQ multiplex PCR, and its TCRdb copy is limited to in-frame clones, with some not included. The table has 65,000 to 95,000 clones, 89% seen once; the top ten hold 12%. Sample: peripheral blood. All receptors derive from an older man with active or convalescent COVID-19. The CDR3 runs from the conserved cysteine through the conserved F or W. A D gene is named only where the DNA matches it firmly. Not all rows give a size; the values are once, few, many and, for expanded clones, a class.

j_call: TRBJ2-7
clone_size: few
d_call: NA
v_call: TRBV4-1
cdr3_length: 17
cdr3_nt: TGCGCCAGCAGCCAAGAGTCGACAGGAACTAGCTCCTACGAGCAGTACTTC
cdr3_aa: CASSQESTGTSSYEQYF

j_call: TRBJ2-1
clone_size: NA
d_call: TRBD1
v_call: TRBV6-1
cdr3_length: 15
cdr3_nt: TGTGCCAGCAGTTCGGGACAGGGGGACGGCAATGAGCAGTTCTTC
cdr3_aa: CASSSGQGDGNEQFF

j_call: TRBJ1-2
clone_size: NA
d_call: TRBD1
v_call: TRBV9
cdr3_length: 15
cdr3_nt: TGTGCCAGCAGCGTAGATGGGGACAGGGGGTATGGCTACACCTTC
cdr3_aa: CASSVDGDRGYGYTF

j_call: TRBJ2-3
clone_size: once
d_call: TRBD2
v_call: TRBV7-2
cdr3_length: 16
cdr3_nt: TGTGCCAGCAGCTCCCCGGGGGGGTCTAGCACAGATACGCAGTATTTT
cdr3_aa: CASSSPGGSSTDTQYF

j_call: TRBJ2-1
clone_size: NA
d_call: NA
v_call: TRBV5-6
cdr3_length: 16
cdr3_nt: TGTGCCAGCAGCTTGGTCGGGACTGGACACTACAATGAGCAGTTCTTC
cdr3_aa: CASSLVGTGHYNEQFF

j_call: TRBJ2-1
clone_size: NA
d_call: TRBD1
v_call: TRBV19
cdr3_length: 14
cdr3_nt: TGTGCCAGTAGTATGGACAGGACCTACAATGAGCAGTTCTTC
cdr3_aa: CASSMDRTYNEQFF

j_call: TRBJ2-1
clone_size: NA
d_call: NA
v_call: TRBV9
cdr3_length: 17
cdr3_nt: TGTGCCAGCAGCCCCCGCCCTATAGCCTCATTCTACAATGAGCAGTTCTTC
cdr3_aa: CASSPRPIASFYNEQFF

j_call: TRBJ1-4
clone_size: NA
d_call: TRBD1
v_call: TRBV7-9
cdr3_length: 19
cdr3_nt: TGTGCCAGCAGCCCGCCGGTGAGGGGGCGCGCGCTGGGGGATGAAAAACTGTTTTTT
cdr3_aa: CASSPPVRGRALGDEKLFF

j_call: TRBJ1-5
clone_size: few
d_call: NA
v_call: TRBV5-1
cdr3_length: 16
cdr3_nt: TGCGCCAGCAGCTTGGATGGAGCGGGGTACAATCAGCCCCAGCATTTT
cdr3_aa: CASSLDGAGYNQPQHF

j_call: TRBJ1-1
clone_size: NA
d_call: TRBD1
v_call: TRBV6-5
cdr3_length: 13
cdr3_nt: TGTGCCAGCAGAGTTGGGACAGCAACTGAAGCTTTCTTT
cdr3_aa: CASRVGTATEAFF

j_call: TRBJ1-1
clone_size: NA
d_call: NA
v_call: TRBV13
cdr3_length: 14
cdr3_nt: TGTGCCAGCAGCTTAGGCCTGGGGAGGACTGAAGCTTTCTTT
cdr3_aa: CASSLGLGRTEAFF

j_call: TRBJ1-6
clone_size: NA
d_call: TRBD1
v_call: TRBV2
cdr3_length: 15
cdr3_nt: TGTGCCAGCAGTGAGGGACAGGGGAGGAGGTCACCCCTCCACTTT
cdr3_aa: CASSEGQGRRSPLHF

j_call: TRBJ2-7
clone_size: NA
d_call: TRBD1
v_call: TRBV3-1/TRBV3-2
cdr3_length: 16
cdr3_nt: TGTGCCAGCAGCCAAGAGTCGGGACAGGGCTCCGGCGGGCAGTACTTC
cdr3_aa: CASSQESGQGSGGQYF